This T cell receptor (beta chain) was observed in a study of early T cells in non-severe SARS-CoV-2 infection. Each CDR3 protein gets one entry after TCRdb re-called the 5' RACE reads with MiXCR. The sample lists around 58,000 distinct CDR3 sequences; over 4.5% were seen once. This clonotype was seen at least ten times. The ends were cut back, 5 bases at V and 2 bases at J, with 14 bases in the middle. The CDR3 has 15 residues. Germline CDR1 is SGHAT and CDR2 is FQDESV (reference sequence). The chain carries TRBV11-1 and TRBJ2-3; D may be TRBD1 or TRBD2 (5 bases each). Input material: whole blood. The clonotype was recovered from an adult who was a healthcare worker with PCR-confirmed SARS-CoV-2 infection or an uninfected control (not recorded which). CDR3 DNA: TGTGCCAGCAGCCCTCCGGGACCCACCACAGATACGCAGTATTTT. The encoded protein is CASSPPGPTTDTQYF.